Sequencing of this T cell receptor beta chain was carried out in a study of graft-versus-host responses after intestinal transplantation. Germline-derived CDR1 and CDR2 are GTSNPN and SVGIG (reference sequence). The germline V and J ends were trimmed by 5 bases and 3 bases, with 11 bases remaining between them. The CDR3 extends over 13 amino acids. As regards this clone: Antigen specificity is unknown.

Profiling relied on immunoSEQ multiplex PCR, and the TCRdb table lists in-frame clones only, not all of them. The sample contains tens of thousands of clones, around 93% of which appear only once. Sequencing used unstimulated CD4+ T cells sorted from spleen or lymph node cells, obtained before transplant. The genes are TRBV30 and TRBJ1-5; D gene uncertain. This clonotype was obtained from a human donor who was the organ donor for an intestinal transplant. The CDR3, as DNA: TGTGCCTGGGCCAGAGCGAACAATCAGCCCCAGCATTTT. It is translated as CAWARANNQPQHF.